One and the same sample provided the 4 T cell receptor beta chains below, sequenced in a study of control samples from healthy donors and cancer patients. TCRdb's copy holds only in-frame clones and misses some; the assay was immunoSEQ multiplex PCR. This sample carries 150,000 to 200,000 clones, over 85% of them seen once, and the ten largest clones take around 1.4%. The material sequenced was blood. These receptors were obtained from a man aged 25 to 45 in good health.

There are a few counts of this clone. This CDR3 reads CASSLTFMNTEAFF. As DNA, the CDR3 is TGTGCCAGCAGCTTGACCTTCATGAACACTGAAGCTTTCTTT. This chain links TRBV11-1 with TRBJ1-1; D remains ambiguous. The germline gives CDR1 SGHAT, CDR2 FQDESV (reference sequence). The CDR3 is 14 amino acids. Trimming removed 3 bases at V and 0 bases at J, with 8 bases between.

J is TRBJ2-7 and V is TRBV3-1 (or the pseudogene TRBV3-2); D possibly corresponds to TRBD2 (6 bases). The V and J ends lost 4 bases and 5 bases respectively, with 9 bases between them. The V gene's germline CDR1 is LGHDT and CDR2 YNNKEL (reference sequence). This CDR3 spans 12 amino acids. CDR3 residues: CASSLRRDEQYF. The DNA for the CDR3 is TGTGCCAGCAGCCTCCGGAGGGACGAGCAGTACTTC.

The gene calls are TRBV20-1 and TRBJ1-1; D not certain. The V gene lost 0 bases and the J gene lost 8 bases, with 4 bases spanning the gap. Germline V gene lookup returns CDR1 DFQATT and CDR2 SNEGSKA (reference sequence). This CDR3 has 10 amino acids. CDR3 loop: CSARDREAFF. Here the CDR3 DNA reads TGCAGTGCTAGAGATAGAGAAGCTTTCTTT.

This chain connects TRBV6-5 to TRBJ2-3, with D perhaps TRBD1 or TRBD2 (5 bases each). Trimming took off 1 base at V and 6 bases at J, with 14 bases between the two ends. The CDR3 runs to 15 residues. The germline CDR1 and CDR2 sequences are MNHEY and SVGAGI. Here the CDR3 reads CASSYYGDLSDTQYF. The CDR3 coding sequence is TGTGCCAGCAGTTACTACGGGGACCTGTCGGATACGCAGTATTTT.